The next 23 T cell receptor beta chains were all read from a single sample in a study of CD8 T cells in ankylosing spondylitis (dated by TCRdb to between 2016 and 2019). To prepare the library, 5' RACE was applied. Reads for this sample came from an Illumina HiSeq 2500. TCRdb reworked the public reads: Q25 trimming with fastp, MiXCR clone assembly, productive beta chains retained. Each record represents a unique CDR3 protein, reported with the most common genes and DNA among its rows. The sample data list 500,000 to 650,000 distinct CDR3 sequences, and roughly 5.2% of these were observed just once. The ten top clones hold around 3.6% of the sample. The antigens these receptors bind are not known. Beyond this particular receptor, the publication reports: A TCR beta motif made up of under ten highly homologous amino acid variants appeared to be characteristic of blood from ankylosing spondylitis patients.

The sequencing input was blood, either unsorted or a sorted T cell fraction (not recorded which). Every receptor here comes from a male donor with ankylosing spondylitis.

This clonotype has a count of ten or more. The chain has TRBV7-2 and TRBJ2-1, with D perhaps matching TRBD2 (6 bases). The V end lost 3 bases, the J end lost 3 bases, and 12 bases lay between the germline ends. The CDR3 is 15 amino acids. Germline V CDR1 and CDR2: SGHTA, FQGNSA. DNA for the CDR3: TGTGCCAGCAGCTTTAACGCGGGGCACTACAATGAGCAGTTCTTC. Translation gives CASSFNAGHYNEQFF.

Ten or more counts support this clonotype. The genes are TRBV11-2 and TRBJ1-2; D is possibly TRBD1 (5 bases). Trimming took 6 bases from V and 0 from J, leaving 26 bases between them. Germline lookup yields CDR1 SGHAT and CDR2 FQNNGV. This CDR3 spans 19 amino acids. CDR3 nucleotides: TGTGCCAGCAGATCGCTAACCGGGACTCGGAGAGTAGCTAACTATGGCTACACCTTC. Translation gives CASRSLTGTRRVANYGYTF.

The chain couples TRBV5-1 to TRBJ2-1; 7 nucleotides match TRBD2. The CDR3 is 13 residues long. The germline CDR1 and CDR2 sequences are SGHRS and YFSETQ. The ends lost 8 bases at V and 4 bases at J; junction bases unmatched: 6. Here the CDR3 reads CASSGPPYNEQFF. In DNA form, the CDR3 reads TGCGCCAGTAGCGGGCCTCCTTACAATGAGCAGTTCTTC.

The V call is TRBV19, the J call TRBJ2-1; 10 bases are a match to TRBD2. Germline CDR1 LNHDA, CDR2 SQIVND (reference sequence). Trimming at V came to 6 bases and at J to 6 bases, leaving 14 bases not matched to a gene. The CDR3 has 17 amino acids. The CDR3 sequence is CASRSGLWTSGGNEQFF. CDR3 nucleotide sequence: TGTGCCAGTAGATCCGGGCTGTGGACTAGCGGCGGCAATGAGCAGTTCTTC. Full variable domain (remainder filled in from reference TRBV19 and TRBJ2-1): DGGITQSPKYLFRKEGQNVTLSCEQNLNHDAMYWYRQDPGQGLRLIYYSQIVNDFQKGDIAEGYSVSREKKESFPLTVTSAQKNPTAFYLCASRSGLWTSGGNEQFFGPGTRLTVL.

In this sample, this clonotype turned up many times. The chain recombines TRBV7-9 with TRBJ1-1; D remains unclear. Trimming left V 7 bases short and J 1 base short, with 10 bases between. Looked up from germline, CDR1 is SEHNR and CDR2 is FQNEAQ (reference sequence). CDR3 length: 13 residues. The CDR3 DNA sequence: TGTGCCAGCACCGGGGTAGGGAACACTGAAGCTTTCTTT. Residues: CASTGVGNTEAFF.

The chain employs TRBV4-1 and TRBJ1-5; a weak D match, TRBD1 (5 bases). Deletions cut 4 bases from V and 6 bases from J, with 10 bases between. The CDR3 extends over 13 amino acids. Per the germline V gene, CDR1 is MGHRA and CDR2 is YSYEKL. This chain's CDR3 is CASSLTDFQPQHF. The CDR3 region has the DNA TGCGCCAGCAGCCTGACAGATTTTCAGCCCCAGCATTTT.

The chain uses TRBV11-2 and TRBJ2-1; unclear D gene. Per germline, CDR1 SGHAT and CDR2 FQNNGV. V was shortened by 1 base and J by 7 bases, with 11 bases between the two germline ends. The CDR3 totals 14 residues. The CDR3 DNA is TGTGCCAGCAGCTTAGCCGCCTTCAGTAATGAGCAGTTCTTC. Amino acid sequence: CASSLAAFSNEQFF.

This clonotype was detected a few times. CDR3 DNA sequence: TGCAGTGCTTACAGGGGACGTCGCACAGATACGCAGTATTTT. This sequence encodes CSAYRGRRTDTQYF. The V gene is TRBV20-1, the J gene TRBJ2-3; TRBD1 agrees at 7 bases. V dropped 5 bases and J dropped 1; count of bases not matched to a gene: 6. This CDR3 contains 14 residues. The V gene's germline CDR1 is DFQATT and CDR2 SNEGSKA (reference sequence).

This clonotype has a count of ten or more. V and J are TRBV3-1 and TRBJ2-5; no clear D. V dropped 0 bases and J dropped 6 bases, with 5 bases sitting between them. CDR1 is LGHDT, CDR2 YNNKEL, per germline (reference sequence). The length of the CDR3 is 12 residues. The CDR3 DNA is TGTGCCAGCAGCCAAGACAGACAGACCCAGTACTTC. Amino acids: CASSQDRQTQYF.

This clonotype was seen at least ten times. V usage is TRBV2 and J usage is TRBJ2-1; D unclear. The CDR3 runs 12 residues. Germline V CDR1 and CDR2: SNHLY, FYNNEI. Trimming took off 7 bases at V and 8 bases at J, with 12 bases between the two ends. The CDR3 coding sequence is TGTGCCAGCAAGGGCCTTTCGTATGAGCAGTTCTTC. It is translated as CASKGLSYEQFF.

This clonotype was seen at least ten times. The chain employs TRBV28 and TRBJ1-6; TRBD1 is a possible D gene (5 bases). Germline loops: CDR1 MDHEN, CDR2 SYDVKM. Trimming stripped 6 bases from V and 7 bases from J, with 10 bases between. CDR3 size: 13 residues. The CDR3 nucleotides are TGTGCCAGCAGCTGGGGCAGGAATTCACCCCTCCACTTT. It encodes CASSWGRNSPLHF. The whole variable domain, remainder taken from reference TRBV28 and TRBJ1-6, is DVKVTQSSRYLVKRTGEKVFLECVQDMDHENMFWYRQDPGLGLRLIYFSYDVKMKEKGDIPEGYSVSREKKERFSLILESASTNQTSMYLCASSWGRNSPLHFGNGTRLTVT.

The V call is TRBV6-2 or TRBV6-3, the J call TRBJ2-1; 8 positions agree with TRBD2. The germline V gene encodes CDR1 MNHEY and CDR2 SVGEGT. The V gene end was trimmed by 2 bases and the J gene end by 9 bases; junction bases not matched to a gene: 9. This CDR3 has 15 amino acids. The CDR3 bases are TGTGCCAGCAGTTACATGCCGGGGGGGCAGAGTGAGCAGTTCTTC. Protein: CASSYMPGGQSEQFF.

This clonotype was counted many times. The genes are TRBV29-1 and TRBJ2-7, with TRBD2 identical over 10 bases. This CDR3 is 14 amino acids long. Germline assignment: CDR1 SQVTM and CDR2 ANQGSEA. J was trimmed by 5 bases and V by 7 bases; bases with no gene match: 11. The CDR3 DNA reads TGCAGCGCCGGGGGGCTAGCGGGAGCGCACGAGCAGTACTTC. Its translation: CSAGGLAGAHEQYF.

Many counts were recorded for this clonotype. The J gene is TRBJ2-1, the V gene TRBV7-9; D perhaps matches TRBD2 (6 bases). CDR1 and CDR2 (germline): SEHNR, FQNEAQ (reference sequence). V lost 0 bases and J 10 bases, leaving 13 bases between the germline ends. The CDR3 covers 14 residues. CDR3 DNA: TGTGCCAGCAGCTTAGCGTCGGGGGTCAGGGAGCAGTTCTTC. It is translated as CASSLASGVREQFF.

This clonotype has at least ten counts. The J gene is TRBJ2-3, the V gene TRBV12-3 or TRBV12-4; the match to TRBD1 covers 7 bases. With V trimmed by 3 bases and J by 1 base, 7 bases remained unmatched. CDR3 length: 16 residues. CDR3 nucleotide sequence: TGTGCCAGCAGTTTGGTCATGGACAGGCGCACAGATACGCAGTATTTT. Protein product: CASSLVMDRRTDTQYF.

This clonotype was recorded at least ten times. In nucleotides, the CDR3 is TGCGCCAGCAGGTTGAGGACAGGGGTTATTGGAGCTTTCTTT. Translated, it gives CASRLRTGVIGAFF. The chain couples TRBV5-1 to TRBJ1-1; 9 nucleotides align to TRBD1. CDR1 and CDR2 (germline): SGHRS, YFSETQ. V shed 5 bases and J 10 bases; nucleotides not matched to a gene: 12. The CDR3 sequence is 14 residues long.

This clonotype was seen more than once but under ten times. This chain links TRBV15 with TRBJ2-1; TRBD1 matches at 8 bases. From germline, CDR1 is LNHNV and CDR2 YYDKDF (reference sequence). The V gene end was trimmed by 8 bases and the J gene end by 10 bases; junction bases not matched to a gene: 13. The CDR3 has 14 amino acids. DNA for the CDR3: TGTGCCACCCGATATGCGTCAGGGGGCACGGAGCAGTTCTTC. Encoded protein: CATRYASGGTEQFF.

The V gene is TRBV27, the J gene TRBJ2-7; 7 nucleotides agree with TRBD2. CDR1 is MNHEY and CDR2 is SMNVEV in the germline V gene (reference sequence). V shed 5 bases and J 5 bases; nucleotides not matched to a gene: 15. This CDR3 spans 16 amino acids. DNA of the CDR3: TGTGCCAGCAGTCCAAGGACGGCGGGAGCGCTCAACGAGCAGTACTTC. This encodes CASSPRTAGALNEQYF.

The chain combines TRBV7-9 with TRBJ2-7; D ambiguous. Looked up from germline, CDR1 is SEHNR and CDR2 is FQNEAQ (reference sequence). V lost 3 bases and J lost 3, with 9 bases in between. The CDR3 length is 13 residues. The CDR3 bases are TGTGCCAGCAGCTTTTTACGGAGCTACGAGCAGTACTTC. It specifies CASSFLRSYEQYF.

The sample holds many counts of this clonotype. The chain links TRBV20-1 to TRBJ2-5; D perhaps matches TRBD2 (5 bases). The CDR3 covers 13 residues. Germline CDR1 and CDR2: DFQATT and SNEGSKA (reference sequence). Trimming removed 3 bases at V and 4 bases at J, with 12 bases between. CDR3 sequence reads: CSASSSGVETQYF. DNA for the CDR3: TGCAGTGCTAGTTCTTCCGGGGTAGAGACCCAGTACTTC.

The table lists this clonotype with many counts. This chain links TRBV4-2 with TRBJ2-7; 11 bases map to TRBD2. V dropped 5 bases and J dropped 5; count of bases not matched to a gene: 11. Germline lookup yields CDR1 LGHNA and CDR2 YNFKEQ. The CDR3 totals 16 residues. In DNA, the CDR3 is TGTGCCAGCAGCGGAGACCCTAGCGGGGGGTTCAACGAGCAGTACTTC. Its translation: CASSGDPSGGFNEQYF.

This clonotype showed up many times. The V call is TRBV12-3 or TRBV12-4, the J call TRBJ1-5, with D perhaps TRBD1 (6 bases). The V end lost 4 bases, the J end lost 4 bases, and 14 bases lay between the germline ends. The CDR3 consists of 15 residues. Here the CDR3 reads CASSSTTGRNQPQHF. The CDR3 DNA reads TGTGCCAGCAGTTCAACAACAGGGCGAAATCAGCCCCAGCATTTT.

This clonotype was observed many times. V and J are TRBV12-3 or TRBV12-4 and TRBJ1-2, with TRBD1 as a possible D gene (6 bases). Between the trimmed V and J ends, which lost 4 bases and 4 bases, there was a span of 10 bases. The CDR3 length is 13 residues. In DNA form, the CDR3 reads TGTGCCAGCAGTTCCACGGACAGCTATGGCTACACCTTC. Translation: CASSSTDSYGYTF.